A few counts support the clone carrying this T cell receptor beta chain. The antigen is unknown. The PCR was carried out with 60 Vbeta primers and 13 Jbeta primers. The assay was immunoSEQ multiplex PCR, and TCRdb's table has in-frame clones only and misses some. The data show about 120,000 clones, under 20% seen once. The donors, nominally healthy at sampling, likely had unrecorded immune exposures. This sample stems from a study of cytomegalovirus exposure and HLA in healthy donors. CDR3 size: 15 residues. Trimming stripped 4 bases from V and 3 bases from J, with 17 bases between. Germline V CDR1 and CDR2: SGHRS, YFSETQ. Study results and caveats: The classifier, whose performance was assessed in both the original and validation cohorts, reportedly diagnosed cytomegalovirus status with high specificity and sensitivity. In an earlier analysis, most TCR beta V segments were productive about 87% or about 30% of the time. Investigators reported under 200 TCR beta chains as tied to cytomegalovirus.

This clonotype was sampled from a female donor in good health and CMV-seropositive. Sequencing was carried out using PBMCs. The chain joins TRBV5-1 to TRBJ2-7; tentatively, D is TRBD1 (6 bases). This CDR3 is CASSLGDISVYEQYF. The CDR3 region has the DNA TGCGCCAGCAGCCTGGGGGACATAAGCGTCTACGAGCAGTACTTC.